This is a list of T cell receptor beta chains from one sample in a study of blood T cell repertoires in COVID-19. Some clones are missing from TCRdb's copy, which holds only in-frame ones; the method was immunoSEQ multiplex PCR. The sample contains roughly 340,000 clones, about 90% of which appear only once. The sequenced sample consisted of peripheral blood. These receptors all come from a young woman who had recovered from COVID-19. Both conserved end residues are part of each CDR3. Each record gives: CDR3 protein, CDR3 DNA, J gene, D gene, V gene, clone size. D genes are given only for firm matches. Clone size, where shown, is once, few, many, or a class for clones that have expanded.

CASSFADRVDTEAFF	TGTGCCAGCAGCTTTGCGGACAGGGTTGACACTGAAGCTTTCTTT	TRBJ1-1	TRBD1	TRBV7-6	.
CASRWDYEGEKLFF	TGCGCCAGCAGGTGGGACTATGAGGGTGAAAAACTGTTTTTT	TRBJ1-4	.	TRBV5-1	.
CASSLWAGGRSREYNEQFF	TGCGCCAGCAGCTTGTGGGCAGGGGGCCGCTCGAGGGAGTACAATGAGCAGTTCTTC	TRBJ2-1	TRBD1	TRBV5-1	.
CASRQGTLIGSPLHF	TGTGCCAGTAGGCAGGGTACCCTCATTGGTTCACCCCTCCACTTT	TRBJ1-6	.	TRBV19	.
CASSWGTSGTDTQYF	TGTGCCAGTAGTTGGGGGACTAGCGGCACAGATACGCAGTATTTT	TRBJ2-3	TRBD2	TRBV19	once
CASSLITTAEAFF	TGCGCCAGCAGCTTGATCACGACAGCTGAAGCTTTCTTT	TRBJ1-1	.	TRBV5-1	.
CASSLRSLAGGSEQFF	TGCGCCAGCAGCTTGAGGTCCCTAGCGGGAGGGTCTGAGCAGTTCTTC	TRBJ2-1	TRBD2	TRBV5-1	.
CASSPGTGNQPQHF	TGCGCCAGCAGCCCCGGGACAGGCAATCAGCCCCAGCATTTT	TRBJ1-5	TRBD1	TRBV5-1	.
CASSLPIGASGTTDTQYF	TGTGCCAGCAGTCTCCCAATCGGGGCTAGCGGGACCACAGATACGCAGTATTTT	TRBJ2-3	TRBD2	TRBV6-2/TRBV6-3	.
CASSEPEDNSPLHF	TGCGCCAGCAGTGAGCCAGAGGATAATTCACCCCTCCACTTT	TRBJ1-6	.	TRBV10-2	.
CASSYGSGKGANGYTF	TGTGCCAGCAGTTACGGTAGCGGGAAGGGGGCGAATGGCTACACCTTC	TRBJ1-2	TRBD1	TRBV6-2/TRBV6-3	.
CSVEDPGGSSDTQYF	TGCAGCGTTGAAGATCCTGGCGGGAGTTCAGATACGCAGTATTTT	TRBJ2-3	TRBD2	TRBV29-1	once
CASSLITSDTQYF	TGTGCCAGCAGCTTGATAACGAGCGATACGCAGTATTTT	TRBJ2-3	.	TRBV5-8	.
CASSIGQGYGYTF	TGTGCCAGTAGTATAGGACAGGGCTATGGCTACACCTTC	TRBJ1-2	TRBD1	TRBV19	.
CASSPSQGVNTEAFF	TGTGCCAGCTCACCATCCCAGGGGGTTAACACTGAAGCTTTCTTT	TRBJ1-1	TRBD1	TRBV18	.
CASTRGQGASGYTF	TGCGCCAGCACGCGAGGACAGGGGGCGTCTGGCTACACCTTC	TRBJ1-2	TRBD1	TRBV4-3	.
CASSETGGGEKLFF	TGTGCCAGCAGCGAAACAGGGGGAGGAGAAAAACTGTTTTTT	TRBJ1-4	TRBD1	TRBV7-2	.
CASSPRGQGWGGYTF	TGCGCCAGCAGCCCCAGAGGACAGGGTTGGGGTGGCTACACCTTC	TRBJ1-2	TRBD1	TRBV4-3	few
CASSSRHSNYGYTF	TGTGCCAGCAGTTCCCGACACTCTAACTATGGCTACACCTTC	TRBJ1-2	.	TRBV2	.
CASSLAGPNSPLHF	TGTGCCAGCAGCTTAGCGGGGCCTAATTCACCCCTCCACTTT	TRBJ1-6	.	TRBV7-2	.
CASRQGAVDTQYF	TGTGCCAGCCGACAGGGGGCTGTGGATACGCAGTATTTT	TRBJ2-3	TRBD1	TRBV11-3	.
CASSLRSGANVLTF	TGCGCCAGCAGCTTGCGGTCTGGGGCCAACGTCCTGACTTTC	TRBJ2-6	.	TRBV5-1	.
CSVKKPSAATDTQYF	TGCAGCGTTAAGAAACCCTCAGCGGCCACAGATACGCAGTATTTT	TRBJ2-3	.	TRBV29-1	.
CASSGLAGETQYF	TGTGCCAGCAGCGGACTAGCGGGAGAGACCCAGTACTTC	TRBJ2-5	TRBD2	TRBV14	few
CASSPLAGRRTDTQYF	TGTGCCAGCTCACCACTAGCGGGAAGAAGAACAGATACGCAGTATTTT	TRBJ2-3	TRBD2	TRBV18	.
CASSPRQGRGNQPQHF	TGTGCCAGCAGTCCGCGACAGGGAAGGGGCAATCAGCCCCAGCATTTT	TRBJ1-5	TRBD1	TRBV2	.
CASSFTGDSGNTIYF	TGTGCCAGCAGCTTCACAGGGGACTCTGGAAACACCATATATTTT	TRBJ1-3	TRBD1	TRBV11-2	.
CASSGPRDRGLQETQYF	TGTGCCAGCAGCGGTCCCCGGGACAGGGGGCTTCAAGAGACCCAGTACTTC	TRBJ2-5	TRBD1	TRBV3-1/TRBV3-2	.
CASSVVRETEAFF	TGTGCCAGCAGCGTTGTCAGGGAAACTGAAGCTTTCTTT	TRBJ1-1	.	TRBV9	.
CASSGDRAPWYGYTF	TGTGCCAGCAGCGGTGACAGGGCCCCTTGGTATGGCTACACCTTC	TRBJ1-2	TRBD1	TRBV9	.
CASSLNGGSNQPQHF	TGTGCCAGCAGTTTAAATGGGGGGAGCAATCAGCCCCAGCATTTT	TRBJ1-5	.	TRBV27	.
CASSFGGAGEKLFF	TGTGCCAGCAGCTTTGGAGGGGCTGGTGAAAAACTGTTTTTT	TRBJ1-4	.	TRBV11-2	.
CASSLWGGAGADQPQHF	TGTGCCAGCAGCTTGTGGGGGGGAGCGGGGGCCGACCAGCCCCAGCATTTT	TRBJ1-5	.	TRBV5-6	once
CASSSTGKGYQPQHF	TGTGCCAGCAGCTCCACAGGGAAGGGCTATCAGCCCCAGCATTTT	TRBJ1-5	.	TRBV5-6	.
CASSLETGGGGYTF	TGTGCCAGCAGCTTAGAAACAGGGGGCGGTGGCTACACCTTC	TRBJ1-2	TRBD1	TRBV11-2	.
CASSRNLAGEYTGELFF	TGCGCCAGCAGCCGCAACCTAGCGGGAGAGTACACCGGGGAGCTGTTTTTT	TRBJ2-2	TRBD2	TRBV4-3	.
CASSLGQGAYNEQFF	TGTGCCAGCAGCTTGGGACAGGGGGCCTACAATGAGCAGTTCTTC	TRBJ2-1	TRBD1	TRBV5-4	.
CAWSGAGRGLYNEQFF	TGTGCCTGGAGTGGCGCCGGGAGGGGCCTATACAATGAGCAGTTCTTC	TRBJ2-1	TRBD2	TRBV30	once
CASRSGGRGTQYF	TGTGCCAGCAGATCCGGAGGCCGGGGGACCCAGTACTTC	TRBJ2-5	.	TRBV12-3/TRBV12-4	.
CASSLGLGGTQYF	TGTGCCAGCAGCTTAGGTCTAGGGGGGACCCAGTACTTC	TRBJ2-5	.	TRBV7-7	.
CASSIDLTANPYGYTF	TGTGCCAGTAGTATAGATCTGACAGCAAATCCTTATGGCTACACCTTC	TRBJ1-2	.	TRBV19	.
CASRSRQDSGNTIYF	TGTGCCAGTCGCTCTCGACAGGACTCTGGAAACACCATATATTTT	TRBJ1-3	.	TRBV19	.
CASSLVTSSYNEQFF	TGTGCCAGCAGCTTAGTGACTAGCTCCTACAATGAGCAGTTCTTC	TRBJ2-1	.	TRBV7-2	few